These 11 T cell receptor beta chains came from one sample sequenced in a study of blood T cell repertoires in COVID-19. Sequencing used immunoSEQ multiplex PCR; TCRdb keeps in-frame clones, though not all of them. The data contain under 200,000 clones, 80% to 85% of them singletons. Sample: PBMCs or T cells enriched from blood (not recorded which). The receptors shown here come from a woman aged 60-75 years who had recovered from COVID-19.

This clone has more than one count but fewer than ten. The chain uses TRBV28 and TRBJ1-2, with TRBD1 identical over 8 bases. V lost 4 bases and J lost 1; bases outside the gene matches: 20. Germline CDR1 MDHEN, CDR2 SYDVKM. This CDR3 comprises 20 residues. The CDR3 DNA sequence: TGTGCCAGCAGTTACCCCCGAAGCAGGGGGCTCCCCGGAAGTAACTATGGCTACACCTTC. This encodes CASSYPRSRGLPGSNYGYTF.

This chain's CDR3 is CASSARLAGGEQYF. CDR3 bases: TGCGCCAGCAGCGCCAGACTAGCGGGAGGCGAGCAGTACTTC. The chain joins TRBV5-1 to TRBJ2-7; 13 bases agree with TRBD2. Germline V gene sequence: CDR1 SGHRS, CDR2 YFSETQ. The CDR3 is made up of 14 amino acids. Trimming took 4 bases from V and 6 from J; bases not matched to a gene: 4.

CDR3 sequence reads: CASSLRTDTDTQYF. The CDR3 DNA reads as TGCGCCAGCAGCCTACGCACCGACACAGATACGCAGTATTTT. The chain couples TRBV5-1 to TRBJ2-3; D gene ambiguous. In germline, CDR1 is SGHRS, CDR2 YFSETQ. The CDR3 is 14 residues long. Trimming cost V 4 bases and J 2 bases, with 11 bases left between them.

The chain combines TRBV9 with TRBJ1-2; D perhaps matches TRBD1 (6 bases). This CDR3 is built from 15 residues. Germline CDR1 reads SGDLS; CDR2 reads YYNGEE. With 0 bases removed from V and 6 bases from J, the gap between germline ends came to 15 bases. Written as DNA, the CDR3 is TGTGCCAGCAGCGTAGGCAGGGGATCATATAATGGCTACACCTTC. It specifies CASSVGRGSYNGYTF.

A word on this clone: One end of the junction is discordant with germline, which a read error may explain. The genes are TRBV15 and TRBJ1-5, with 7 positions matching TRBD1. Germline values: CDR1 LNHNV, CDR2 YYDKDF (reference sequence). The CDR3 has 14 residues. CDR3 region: CATSGDRVYQPQHF. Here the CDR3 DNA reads TGTGCCACCAGCGGAGACAGGGTGTATCAGCCCCAGCATTTT.

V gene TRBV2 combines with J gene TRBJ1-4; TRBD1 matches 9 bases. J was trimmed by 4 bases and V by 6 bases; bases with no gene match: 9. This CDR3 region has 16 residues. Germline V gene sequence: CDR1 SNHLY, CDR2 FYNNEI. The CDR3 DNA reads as TGTGCCAGCAGAAGAGAACAGGGGGCTTTTAATGAAAAACTGTTTTTT. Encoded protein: CASRREQGAFNEKLFF. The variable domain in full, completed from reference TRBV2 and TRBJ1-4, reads EPEVTQTPSHQVTQMGQEVILRCVPISNHLYFYWYRQILGQKVEFLVSFYNNEISEKSEIFDDQFSVERPDGSNFTLKIRSTKLEDSAMYFCASRREQGAFNEKLFFGSGTQLSVL.

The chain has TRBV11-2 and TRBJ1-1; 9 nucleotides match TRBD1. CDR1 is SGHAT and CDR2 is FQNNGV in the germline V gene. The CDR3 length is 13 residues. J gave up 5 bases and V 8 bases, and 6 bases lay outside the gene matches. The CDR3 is CASSWDRVTEAFF. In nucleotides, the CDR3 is TGTGCCAGCTCCTGGGACAGGGTGACTGAAGCTTTCTTT. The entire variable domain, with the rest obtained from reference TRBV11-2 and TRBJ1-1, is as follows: EAGVAQSPRYKIIEKRQSVAFWCNPISGHATLYWYQQILGQGPKLLIQFQNNGVVDDSQLPKDRFSAERLKGVDSTLKIQPAKLEDSAVYLCASSWDRVTEAFFGQGTRLTVV.

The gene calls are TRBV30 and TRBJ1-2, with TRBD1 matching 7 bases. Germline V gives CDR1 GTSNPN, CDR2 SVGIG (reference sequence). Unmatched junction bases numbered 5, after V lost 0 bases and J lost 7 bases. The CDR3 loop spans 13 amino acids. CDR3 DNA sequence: TGTGCCTGGAGTGTACAGGGGCTTTCTGGCTACACCTTC. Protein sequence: CAWSVQGLSGYTF.

The CDR3 DNA is TGTGCCAGCAGTTTAAGGAGCGGGAGGGCCGAGCAGTTCTTC. This gives the protein CASSLRSGRAEQFF. This chain joins TRBV28 and TRBJ2-1, with 10 bases that match TRBD2. The CDR3 has 14 residues. Unmatched junction bases numbered 5, after V lost 2 bases and J lost 10 bases. The V gene's germline CDR1 is MDHEN and CDR2 SYDVKM.

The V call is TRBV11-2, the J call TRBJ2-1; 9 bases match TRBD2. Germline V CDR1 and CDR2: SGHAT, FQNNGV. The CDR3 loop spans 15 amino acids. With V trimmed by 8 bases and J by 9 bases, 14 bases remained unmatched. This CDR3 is CASGFAGGPIGEQFF. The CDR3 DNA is TGTGCCAGCGGTTTCGCGGGAGGGCCTATTGGTGAGCAGTTCTTC. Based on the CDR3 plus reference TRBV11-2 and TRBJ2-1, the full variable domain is EAGVAQSPRYKIIEKRQSVAFWCNPISGHATLYWYQQILGQGPKLLIQFQNNGVVDDSQLPKDRFSAERLKGVDSTLKIQPAKLEDSAVYLCASGFAGGPIGEQFFGPGTRLTVL.

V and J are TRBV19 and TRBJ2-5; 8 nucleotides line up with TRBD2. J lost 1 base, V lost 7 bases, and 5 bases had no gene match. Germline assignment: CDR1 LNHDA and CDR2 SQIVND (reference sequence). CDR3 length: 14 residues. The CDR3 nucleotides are TGTGCCAGTAAACAGCGGGGGATCCAAGAGACCCAGTACTTC. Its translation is CASKQRGIQETQYF.